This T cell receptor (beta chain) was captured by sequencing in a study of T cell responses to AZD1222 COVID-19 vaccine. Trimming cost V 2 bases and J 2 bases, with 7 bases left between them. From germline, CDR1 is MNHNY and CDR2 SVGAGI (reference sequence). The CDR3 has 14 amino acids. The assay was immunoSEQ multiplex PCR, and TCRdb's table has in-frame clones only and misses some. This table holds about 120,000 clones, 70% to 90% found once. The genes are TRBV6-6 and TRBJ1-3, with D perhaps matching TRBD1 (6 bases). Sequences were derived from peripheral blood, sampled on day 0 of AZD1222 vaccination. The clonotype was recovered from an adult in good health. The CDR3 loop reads CASSYGQTGNTIYF. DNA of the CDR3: TGTGCCAGCAGTTACGGACAGACTGGAAACACCATATATTTT.